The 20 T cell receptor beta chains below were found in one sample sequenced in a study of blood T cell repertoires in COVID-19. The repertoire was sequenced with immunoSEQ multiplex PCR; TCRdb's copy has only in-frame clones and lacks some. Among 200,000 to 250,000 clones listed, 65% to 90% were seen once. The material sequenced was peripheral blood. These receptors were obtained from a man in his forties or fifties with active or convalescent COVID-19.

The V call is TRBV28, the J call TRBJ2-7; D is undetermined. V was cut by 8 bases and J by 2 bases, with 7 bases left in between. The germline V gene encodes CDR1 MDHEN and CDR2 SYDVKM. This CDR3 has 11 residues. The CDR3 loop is CASRSTYEQYV. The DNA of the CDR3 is TGTGCCAGCCGGTCCACCTACGAGCAGTACGTC.

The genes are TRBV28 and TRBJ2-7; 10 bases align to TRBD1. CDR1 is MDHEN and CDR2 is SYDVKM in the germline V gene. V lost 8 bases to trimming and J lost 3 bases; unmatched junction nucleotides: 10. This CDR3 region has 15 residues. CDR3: CASSQGQGVIYEQYF. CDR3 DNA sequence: TGTGCCAGCTCCCAAGGACAGGGGGTAATCTACGAGCAGTACTTC.

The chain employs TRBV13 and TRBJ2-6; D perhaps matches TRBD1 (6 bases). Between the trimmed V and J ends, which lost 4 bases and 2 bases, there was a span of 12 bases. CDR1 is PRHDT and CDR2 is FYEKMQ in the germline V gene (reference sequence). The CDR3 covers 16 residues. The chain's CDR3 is CASSSTRGTGANVLTF. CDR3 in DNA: TGTGCCAGCAGCTCGACCAGGGGTACTGGGGCCAACGTCCTGACTTTC.

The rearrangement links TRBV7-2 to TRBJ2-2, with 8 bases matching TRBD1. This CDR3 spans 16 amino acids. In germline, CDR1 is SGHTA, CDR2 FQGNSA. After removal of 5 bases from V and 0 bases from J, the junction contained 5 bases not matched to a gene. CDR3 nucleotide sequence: TGTGCCAGCAGCATGACAGGGGACCCGAACACCGGGGAGCTGTTTTTT. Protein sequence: CASSMTGDPNTGELFF.

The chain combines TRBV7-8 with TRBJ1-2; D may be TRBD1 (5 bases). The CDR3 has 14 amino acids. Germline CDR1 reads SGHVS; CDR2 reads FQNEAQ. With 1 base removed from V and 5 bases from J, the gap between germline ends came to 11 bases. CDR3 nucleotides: TGTGCCAGCAGCTTAGGTCAACCAGGGTATGGCTACACCTTC. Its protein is CASSLGQPGYGYTF.

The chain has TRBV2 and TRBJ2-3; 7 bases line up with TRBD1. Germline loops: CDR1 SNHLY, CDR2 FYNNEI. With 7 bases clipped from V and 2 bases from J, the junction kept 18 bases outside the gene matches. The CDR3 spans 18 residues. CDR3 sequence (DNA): TGTGCCAGCACGGTGGGACAGCTTCTCTTGGAGGACACAGATACGCAGTATTTT. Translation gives CASTVGQLLLEDTDTQYF.

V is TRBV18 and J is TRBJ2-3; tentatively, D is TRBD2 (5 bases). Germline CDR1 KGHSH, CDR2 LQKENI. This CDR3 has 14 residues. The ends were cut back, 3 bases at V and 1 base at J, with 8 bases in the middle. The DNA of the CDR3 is TGTGCCAGCTCACCGCGGGCGGGCACAGATACGCAGTATTTT. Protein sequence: CASSPRAGTDTQYF.

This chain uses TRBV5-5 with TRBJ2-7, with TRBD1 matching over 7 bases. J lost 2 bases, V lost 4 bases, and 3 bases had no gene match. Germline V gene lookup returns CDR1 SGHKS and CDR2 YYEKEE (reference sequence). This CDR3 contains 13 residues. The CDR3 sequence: CASSRTGAYEQYV. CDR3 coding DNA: TGTGCCAGCAGCAGGACAGGAGCCTACGAGCAGTACGTC.

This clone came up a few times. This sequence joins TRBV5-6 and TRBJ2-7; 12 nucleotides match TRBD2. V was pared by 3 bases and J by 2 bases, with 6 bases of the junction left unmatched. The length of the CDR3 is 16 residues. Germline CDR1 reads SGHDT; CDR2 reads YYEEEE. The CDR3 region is CASSSLAGGDTYEQYF. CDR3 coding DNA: TGTGCCAGCAGCTCGCTAGCGGGAGGGGATACCTACGAGCAGTACTTC.

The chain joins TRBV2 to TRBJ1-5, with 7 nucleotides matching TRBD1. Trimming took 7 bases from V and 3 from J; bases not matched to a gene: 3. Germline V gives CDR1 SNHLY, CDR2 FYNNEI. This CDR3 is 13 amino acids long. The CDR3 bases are TGTGCCAGCAAGGACAGGTTCAATCAGCCCCAGCATTTT. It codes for CASKDRFNQPQHF.

The CDR3 sequence is CASSFAGGLDTQYF. In DNA, the CDR3 is TGTGCCAGCAGCTTTGCGGGAGGGCTAGATACGCAGTATTTT. The chain uses TRBV7-3 and TRBJ2-3, with 9 bases matching TRBD2. The CDR3 runs 14 residues. Unmatched junction bases numbered 3, after V lost 3 bases and J lost 5 bases. The germline V gene encodes CDR1 SGHTA and CDR2 FQGTGA.

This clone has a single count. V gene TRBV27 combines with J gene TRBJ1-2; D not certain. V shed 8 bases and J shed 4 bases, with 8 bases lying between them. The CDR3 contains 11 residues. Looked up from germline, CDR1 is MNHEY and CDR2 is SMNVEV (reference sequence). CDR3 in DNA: TGTGCCAGCGGGAGTTTCTATGGCTACACCTTC. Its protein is CASGSFYGYTF.

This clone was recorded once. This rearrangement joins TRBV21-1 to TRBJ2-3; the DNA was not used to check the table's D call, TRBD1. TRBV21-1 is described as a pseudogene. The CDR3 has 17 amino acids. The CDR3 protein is CASSKAVERGLADTQYF. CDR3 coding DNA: TGTGCCAGCAGCAAAGCGGTGGAGAGGGGGCTGGCAGATACGCAGTATTTT.

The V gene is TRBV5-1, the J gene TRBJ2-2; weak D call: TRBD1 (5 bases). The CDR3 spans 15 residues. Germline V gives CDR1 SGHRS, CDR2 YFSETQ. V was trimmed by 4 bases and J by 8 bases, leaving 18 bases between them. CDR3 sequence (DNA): TGCGCCAGCAGCCGAAGTCCTCAGGGTGGTGGGGAGCTGTTTTTT. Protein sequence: CASSRSPQGGGELFF.

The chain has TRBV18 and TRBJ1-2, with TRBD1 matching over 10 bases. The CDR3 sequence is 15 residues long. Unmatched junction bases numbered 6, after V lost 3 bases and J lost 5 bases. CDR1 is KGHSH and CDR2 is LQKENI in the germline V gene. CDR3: CASSPGTGVGYGYTF. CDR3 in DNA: TGTGCCAGCTCACCTGGGACAGGGGTAGGGTATGGCTACACCTTC.

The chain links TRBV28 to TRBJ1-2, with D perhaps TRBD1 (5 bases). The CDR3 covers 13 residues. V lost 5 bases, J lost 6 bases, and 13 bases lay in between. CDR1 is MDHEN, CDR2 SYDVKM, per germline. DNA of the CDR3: TGTGCCAGCAGTACCCAGACAGCTGATGGCTACACCTTC. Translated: CASSTQTADGYTF.

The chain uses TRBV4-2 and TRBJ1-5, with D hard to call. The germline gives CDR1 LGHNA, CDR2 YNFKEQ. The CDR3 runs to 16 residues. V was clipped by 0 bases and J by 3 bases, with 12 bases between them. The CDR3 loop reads CASSQDPWENNQPQHF. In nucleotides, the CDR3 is TGTGCCAGCAGCCAAGACCCGTGGGAGAACAATCAGCCCCAGCATTTT.

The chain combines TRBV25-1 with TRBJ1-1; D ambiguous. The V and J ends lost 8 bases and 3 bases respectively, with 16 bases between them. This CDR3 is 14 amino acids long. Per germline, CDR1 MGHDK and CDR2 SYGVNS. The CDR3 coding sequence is TGTGCCAGCCAGAGGCATCATGAAGACACTGAAGCTTTCTTT. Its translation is CASQRHHEDTEAFF. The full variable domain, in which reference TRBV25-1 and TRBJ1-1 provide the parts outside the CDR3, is EADIYQTPRYLVIGTGKKITLECSQTMGHDKMYWYQQDPGMELHLIHYSYGVNSTEKGDLSSESTVSRIRTEHFPLTLESARPSHTSQYLCASQRHHEDTEAFFGQGTRLTVV.

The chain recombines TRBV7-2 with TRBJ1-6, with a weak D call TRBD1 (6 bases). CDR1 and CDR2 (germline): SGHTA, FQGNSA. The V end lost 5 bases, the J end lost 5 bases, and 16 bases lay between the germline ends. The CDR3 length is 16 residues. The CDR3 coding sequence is TGTGCCAGCAGCCCAGGGGAATCGAGCCATAATTCACCCCTCCACTTT. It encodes CASSPGESSHNSPLHF.

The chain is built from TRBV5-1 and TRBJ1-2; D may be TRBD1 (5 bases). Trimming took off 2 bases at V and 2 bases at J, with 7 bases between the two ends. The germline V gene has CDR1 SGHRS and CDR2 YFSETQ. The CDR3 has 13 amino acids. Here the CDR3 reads CASSLQDNYGYTF. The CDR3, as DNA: TGCGCCAGCAGCTTACAGGACAACTATGGCTACACCTTC.